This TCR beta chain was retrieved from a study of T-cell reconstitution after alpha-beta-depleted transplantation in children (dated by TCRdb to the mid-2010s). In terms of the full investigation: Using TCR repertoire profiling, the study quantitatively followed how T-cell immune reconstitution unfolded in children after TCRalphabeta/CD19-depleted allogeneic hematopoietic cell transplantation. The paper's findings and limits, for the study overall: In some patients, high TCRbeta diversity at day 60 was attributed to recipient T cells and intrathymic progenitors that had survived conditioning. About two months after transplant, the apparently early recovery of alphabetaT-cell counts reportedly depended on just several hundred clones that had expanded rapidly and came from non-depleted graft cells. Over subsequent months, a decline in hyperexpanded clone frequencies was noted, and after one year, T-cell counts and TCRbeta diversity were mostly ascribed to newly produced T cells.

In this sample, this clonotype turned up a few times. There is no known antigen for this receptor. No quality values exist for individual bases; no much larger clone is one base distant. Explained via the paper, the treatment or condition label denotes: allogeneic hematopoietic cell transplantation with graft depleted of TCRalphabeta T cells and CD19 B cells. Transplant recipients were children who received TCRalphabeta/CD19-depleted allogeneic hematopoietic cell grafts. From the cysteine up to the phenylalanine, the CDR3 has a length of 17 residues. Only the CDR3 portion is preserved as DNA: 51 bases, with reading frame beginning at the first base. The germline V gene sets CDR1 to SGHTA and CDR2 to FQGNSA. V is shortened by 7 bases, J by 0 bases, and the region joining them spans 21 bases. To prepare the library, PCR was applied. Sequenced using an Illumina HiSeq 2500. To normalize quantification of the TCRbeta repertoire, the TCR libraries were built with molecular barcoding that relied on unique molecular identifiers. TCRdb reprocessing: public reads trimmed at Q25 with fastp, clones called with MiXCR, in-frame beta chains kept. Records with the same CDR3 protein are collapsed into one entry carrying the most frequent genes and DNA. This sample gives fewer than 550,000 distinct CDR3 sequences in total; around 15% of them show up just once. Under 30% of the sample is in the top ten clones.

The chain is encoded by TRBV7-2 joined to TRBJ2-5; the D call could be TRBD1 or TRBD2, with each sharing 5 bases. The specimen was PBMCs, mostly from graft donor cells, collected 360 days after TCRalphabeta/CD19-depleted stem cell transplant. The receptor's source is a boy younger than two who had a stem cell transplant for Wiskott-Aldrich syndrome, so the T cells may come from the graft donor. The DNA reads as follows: TGTGCCAGCACCACGAAGGGGTTAGCGAACTACCAAGAGACCCAGTACTTC. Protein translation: CASTTKGLANYQETQYF.